These 17 T cell receptor beta chains share one sample of origin, sequenced in a study of blood T cell repertoires in COVID-19. Repertoires were generated with immunoSEQ multiplex PCR, while TCRdb's copy carries only in-frame clones and drops some. Of 65,000 to 75,000 clones in the sample, 60% to 80% were seen once. The sequenced sample was peripheral blood. These receptors originate from a human donor in a cohort sampled during active COVID-19.

This clone came up once. The rearrangement joins TRBV19 to TRBJ2-3, with 10 bases fitting TRBD2. Per the germline V gene, CDR1 is LNHDA and CDR2 is SQIVND (reference sequence). The CDR3 is 16 residues long. V dropped 7 bases and J dropped 1; count of bases not matched to a gene: 8. The CDR3 loop is CASKLAGTSGTDTQYF. For the CDR3, the DNA is TGTGCCAGTAAGCTCGCCGGGACTAGCGGCACAGATACGCAGTATTTT.

V and J are TRBV7-2 and TRBJ2-1; D is perhaps TRBD2 (5 bases). V lost 6 bases and J lost 7, with 25 bases in between. Germline V gene sequence: CDR1 SGHTA, CDR2 FQGNSA. This CDR3 is 17 amino acids long. CDR3 coding DNA: TGTGCCAGCAGTCCAGATCAATCCGGTCGTCGGGGAAATGAGCAGTTCTTC. As protein: CASSPDQSGRRGNEQFF.

Only a few counts were recorded for this clone. The chain links TRBV7-9 to TRBJ1-3; D is uncertain. The CDR3 extends over 15 amino acids. Trimming took off 1 base at V and 7 bases at J, with 14 bases between the two ends. Germline CDR1 and CDR2: SEHNR and FQNEAQ (reference sequence). The CDR3 spells CASSLVRGISNTIYF. CDR3 nucleotides: TGTGCCAGCAGCTTAGTGCGGGGTATCTCGAACACCATATATTTT.

The rearrangement links TRBV6-5 to TRBJ1-5; D gene ambiguous. Trimming took off 0 bases at V and 0 bases at J, with 9 bases between the two ends. This CDR3 comprises 16 residues. Per the germline V gene, CDR1 is MNHEY and CDR2 is SVGAGI. CDR3 nucleotide sequence: TGTGCCAGCAGTTACTCGAAGCCCGATAGCAATCAGCCCCAGCATTTT. Its protein is CASSYSKPDSNQPQHF.

A note on this clone: Other DNA sequences in this sample translate to the same CDR3. The rearrangement links TRBV5-1 to TRBJ2-7; 8 bases match TRBD2. Per the germline V gene, CDR1 is SGHRS and CDR2 is YFSETQ. Trimming cost V 0 bases and J 2 bases; bases outside gene matches: 1. This CDR3 comprises 14 residues. The CDR3 sequence: CASSLEGLAYEQYF. The CDR3 coding sequence is TGCGCCAGCAGCTTGGAGGGACTAGCCTACGAGCAGTACTTC.

This clone was counted once. The rearrangement joins TRBV7-8 to TRBJ1-5; TRBD1 agrees at 7 bases. V lost 1 base to trimming and J lost 3 bases; unmatched junction nucleotides: 3. This CDR3 is built from 15 residues. The germline CDR1 and CDR2 sequences are SGHVS and FQNEAQ. CDR3 residues: CASSLVGTDNQPQHF. The CDR3 coding sequence is TGTGCCAGCAGCTTAGTAGGGACAGACAATCAGCCCCAGCATTTT.

The J gene is TRBJ1-4, the V gene TRBV7-8; D is possibly TRBD1 (6 bases). The CDR3 is 16 amino acids. V gave up 4 bases and J gave up 3 bases, with 15 bases separating them. Germline CDR1 is SGHVS and CDR2 is FQNEAQ. The CDR3 loop is CASSSSWTASNEKLFF. The CDR3 nucleotides read TGTGCCAGCAGCTCAAGCTGGACAGCTTCTAATGAAAAACTGTTTTTT.

The chain couples TRBV6-5 to TRBJ2-7; the D is unclear. This CDR3 is built from 13 residues. The V and J ends lost 7 bases and 1 base respectively, with 11 bases between them. Per the germline V gene, CDR1 is MNHEY and CDR2 is SVGAGI. The CDR3: CASTKSGSYEQYF. For the CDR3, the DNA is TGTGCCAGCACCAAATCAGGATCCTACGAGCAGTACTTC.

The rearrangement joins TRBV2 to TRBJ2-7; the match to TRBD2 covers 13 bases. Per the germline V gene, CDR1 is SNHLY and CDR2 is FYNNEI. J lost 1 base, V lost 6 bases, and 3 bases had no gene match. CDR3 length equals 15 residues. CDR3 sequence reads: CASSRLAGGSYEQYF. DNA for the CDR3: TGTGCCAGCAGCAGACTAGCGGGGGGTTCCTACGAGCAGTACTTC. Looking up the rest from reference TRBV2 and TRBJ2-7 gives the full variable domain: EPEVTQTPSHQVTQMGQEVILRCVPISNHLYFYWYRQILGQKVEFLVSFYNNEISEKSEIFDDQFSVERPDGSNFTLKIRSTKLEDSAMYFCASSRLAGGSYEQYFGPGTRLTVT.

J is TRBJ1-4 and V is TRBV7-9, with 8 bases fitting TRBD1. The J segment lost 7 bases and the V segment lost 5 bases, leaving 9 bases of the junction unmatched. Germline V CDR1 and CDR2: SEHNR, FQNEAQ (reference sequence). The CDR3 consists of 15 residues. CDR3 DNA sequence: TGTGCCAGCAGCCGGGGGGACAGGCTTGGTGAAAAACTGTTTTTT. Its protein product is CASSRGDRLGEKLFF.

The rearrangement uses TRBV7-2 and TRBJ2-3, with D possibly being TRBD1 (5 bases). The CDR3 runs 15 residues. CDR1 is SGHTA and CDR2 is FQGNSA in the germline V gene. V lost 2 bases to trimming and J lost 3 bases, with 12 bases between them. CDR3 nucleotides: TGTGCCAGCAGCTTAAAGGCCGGACATACAGATACGCAGTATTTT. Its translation: CASSLKAGHTDTQYF.

The rearrangement joins TRBV6-5 to TRBJ1-1; D is possibly TRBD1 (6 bases). Trimming stripped 2 bases from V and 1 base from J, with 8 bases between. Germline CDR1 reads MNHEY; CDR2 reads SVGAGI. CDR3 length equals 14 residues. The DNA for the CDR3 is TGTGCCAGCAGTTACAGGGGGAAGAACACTGAAGCTTTCTTT. Protein: CASSYRGKNTEAFF.

V usage is TRBV29-1 and J usage is TRBJ2-5, with D perhaps matching TRBD1 (5 bases). Trimming pared 4 bases from V and 3 bases from J, leaving 9 bases between. This CDR3 comprises 12 residues. Germline CDR1 is SQVTM and CDR2 is ANQGSEA. The DNA for the CDR3 is TGCAGCGTTGGCGCCAGGGAAGAGACCCAGTACTTC. It translates to CSVGAREETQYF.

The V call is TRBV21-1, the J call TRBJ2-7; TRBD1, the table's D call, was not compared with the DNA. TRBV21-1 represents a pseudogene. The CDR3 is made up of 15 amino acids. CDR3 residues: CASTPYGTGPGEQYV. CDR3 sequence (DNA): TGTGCCAGCACCCCCTATGGGACAGGGCCGGGCGAGCAGTACGTC.

The CDR3 loop reads CASSLAGGPDTQYF. The DNA for the CDR3 is TGTGCCAGCAGTCTCGCGGGGGGACCAGATACGCAGTATTTT. The chain recombines TRBV6-5 with TRBJ2-3, with 8 bases matching TRBD2. Germline trimming cut 5 bases from V and 4 bases from J; bases unmatched to any gene: 5. The CDR3 loop spans 14 amino acids. CDR1 MNHEY and CDR2 SVGAGI come from the germline V gene.

This chain joins TRBV9 and TRBJ2-3; no firm D call. Trimming shortened V by 5 bases and J by 2 bases, and 9 bases separated the two germline ends. Per the germline V gene, CDR1 is SGDLS and CDR2 is YYNGEE. CDR3 length: 13 residues. The CDR3 here is CASRPVSTDTQYF. The CDR3, as DNA: TGTGCCAGCAGGCCGGTTTCCACAGATACGCAGTATTTT.

The V and J genes are TRBV6-5 and TRBJ1-2; 7 bases line up with TRBD1. Losses at the gene ends were 10 bases for V and 3 bases for J; bases not matched to a gene: 11. The length of the CDR3 is 14 residues. Germline CDR1 and CDR2: MNHEY and SVGAGI. CDR3 sequence (DNA): TGTGCCACCGTGGGTACCGGGACAGACTATGGCTACACCTTC. It encodes CATVGTGTDYGYTF.